This T cell receptor (beta chain) was sequenced during a study of T-cell reconstitution after alpha-beta-depleted transplantation in children (dated by TCRdb to about 2016). About the investigation overall: The study quantitatively tracked T-cell immune reconstitution after TCRalphabeta/CD19-depleted allogeneic hematopoietic cell transplantation in children using TCR repertoire profiling.

The germline V gene specifies SGHRS as CDR1 and YFSETQ as CDR2. Germline trimming amounts to 3 bases on V and 4 bases on J, with 8 as the count of junction bases outside the gene matches. The CDR3 runs 16 amino acids, cysteine and phenylalanine included. The CDR3 DNA has 48 bases and is translated from base 1. Broader findings and caveats from the paper: In some patients, the high TCRbeta diversity seen at day 60 was put down to recipient T cells and intrathymic progenitors that had survived conditioning. Apparently early alphabetaT-cell count recovery about two months after transplant reportedly relied on only several hundred rapidly expanded clones derived from non-depleted graft cells. Hyperexpanded clone frequencies declined over subsequent months; after one year, T-cell counts and TCRbeta diversity were mostly attributed to newly produced T cells.

This clonotype was observed at least ten times. Its specific antigen is unknown. No much larger clone is present one base from it, and per-base qualities are unavailable. Libraries were made using PCR. The data were produced on an Illumina HiSeq 2500. TCR libraries were prepared with molecular barcoding, using unique molecular identifiers to normalize TCRbeta repertoire quantification. TCRdb ran its own pipeline on the public reads, namely fastp trimming at Q25 and MiXCR clone calling, and kept in-frame beta chains. Identical CDR3 proteins give one entry, which carries the most common genes and DNA. Within this sample are around 180,000 distinct CDR3 sequences, with over 8.5% of them counted one time only. Clones ranked in the top ten supply around 14% of the sample. Reading the label with the study, this specimen's treatment or condition is: allogeneic hematopoietic cell transplantation with graft depleted of TCRalphabeta T cells and CD19 B cells. TCRalphabeta/CD19-depleted allogeneic hematopoietic cell grafts were given to the transplant recipients, all of whom were children.

Sequences were derived from PBMCs, sampled before TCRalphabeta/CD19-depleted stem cell transplant. The chain couples TRBV5-1 to TRBJ2-1; 9 junctional bases match TRBD2. The sequence was collected from a boy between 2 and 10 years old with acute myeloid leukemia, due to receive a stem cell transplant. Here is the DNA: TGCGCCAGCAGCTCCTACCTAGCGGGGCAATACAATGAGCAGTTCTTC. It specifies CASSSYLAGQYNEQFF.